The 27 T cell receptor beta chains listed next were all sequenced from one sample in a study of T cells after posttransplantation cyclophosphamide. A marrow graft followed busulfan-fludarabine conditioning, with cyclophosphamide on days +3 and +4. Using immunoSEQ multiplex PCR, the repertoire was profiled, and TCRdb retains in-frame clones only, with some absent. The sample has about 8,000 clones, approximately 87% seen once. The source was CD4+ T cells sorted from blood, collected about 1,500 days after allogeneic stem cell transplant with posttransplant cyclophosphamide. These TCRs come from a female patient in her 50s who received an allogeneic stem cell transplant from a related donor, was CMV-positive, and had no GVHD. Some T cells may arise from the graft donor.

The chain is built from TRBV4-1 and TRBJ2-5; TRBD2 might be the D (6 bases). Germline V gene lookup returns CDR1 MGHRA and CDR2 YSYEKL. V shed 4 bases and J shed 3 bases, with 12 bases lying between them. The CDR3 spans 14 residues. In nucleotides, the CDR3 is TGCGCCAGCAGCCGCCAGACTAGAGAAGAGACCCAGTACTTC. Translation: CASSRQTREETQYF.

The CDR3 region has the DNA TGTGCCAGCGGGGGAGGACAAGAGACCCAGTACTTC. Its translation: CASGGGQETQYF. The J gene is TRBJ2-5, the V gene TRBV6-5; possibly TRBD2 for D (6 bases). V was trimmed by 8 bases and J by 2 bases, leaving 9 bases between them. This CDR3 region has 12 residues. CDR1 is MNHEY and CDR2 is SVGAGI in the germline V gene.

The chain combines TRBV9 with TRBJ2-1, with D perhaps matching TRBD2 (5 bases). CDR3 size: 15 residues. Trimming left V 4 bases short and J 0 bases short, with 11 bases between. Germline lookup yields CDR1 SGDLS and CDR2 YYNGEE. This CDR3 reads CASSRKRLSYNEQFF. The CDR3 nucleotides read TGTGCCAGCAGCCGGAAGCGGCTCTCCTACAATGAGCAGTTCTTC. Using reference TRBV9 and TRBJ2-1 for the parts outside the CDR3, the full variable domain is DSGVTQTPKHLITATGQRVTLRCSPRSGDLSVYWYQQSLDQGLQFLIQYYNGEERAKGNILERFSAQQFPDLHSELNLSSLELGDSALYFCASSRKRLSYNEQFFGPGTRLTVL.

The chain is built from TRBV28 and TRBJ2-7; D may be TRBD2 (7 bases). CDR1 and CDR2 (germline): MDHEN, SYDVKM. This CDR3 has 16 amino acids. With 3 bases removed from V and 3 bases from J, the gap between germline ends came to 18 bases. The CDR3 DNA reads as TGTGCCAGCAGTTTCGTGGGGGGGGACAAGGGCTACGAGCAGTACTTC. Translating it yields CASSFVGGDKGYEQYF.

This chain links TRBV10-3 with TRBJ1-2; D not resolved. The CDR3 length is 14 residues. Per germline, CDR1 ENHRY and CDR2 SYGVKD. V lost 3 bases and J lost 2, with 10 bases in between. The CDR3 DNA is TGTGCCATCAGTGACCCTACAGTAAACTATGGCTACACCTTC. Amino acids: CAISDPTVNYGYTF.

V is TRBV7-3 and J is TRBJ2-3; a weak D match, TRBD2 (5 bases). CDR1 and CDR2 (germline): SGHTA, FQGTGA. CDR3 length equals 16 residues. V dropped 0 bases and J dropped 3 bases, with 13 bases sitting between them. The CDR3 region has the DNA TGTGCCAGCAGCTTAACAGTTGGCGGGCCGACAGATACGCAGTATTTT. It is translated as CASSLTVGGPTDTQYF.

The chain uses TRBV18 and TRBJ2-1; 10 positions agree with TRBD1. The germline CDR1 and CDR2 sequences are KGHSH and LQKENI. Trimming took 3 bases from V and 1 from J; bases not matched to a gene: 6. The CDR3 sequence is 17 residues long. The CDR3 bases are TGTGCCAGCTCACCTGAGACAGGGGGCGCGTCCTACAATGAGCAGTTCTTC. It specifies CASSPETGGASYNEQFF.

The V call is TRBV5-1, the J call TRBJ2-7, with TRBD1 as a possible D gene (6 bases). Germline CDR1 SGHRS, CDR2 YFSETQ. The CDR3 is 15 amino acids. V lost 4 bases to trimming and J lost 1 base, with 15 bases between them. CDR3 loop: CASSPSQGVSYEQYF. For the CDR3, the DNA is TGCGCCAGCAGCCCCTCACAGGGTGTGTCCTACGAGCAGTACTTC.

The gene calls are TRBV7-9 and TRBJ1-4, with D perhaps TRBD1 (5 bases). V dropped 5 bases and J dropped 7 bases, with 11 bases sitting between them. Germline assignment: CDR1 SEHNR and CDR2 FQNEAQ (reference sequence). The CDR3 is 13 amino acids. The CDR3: CASSTRRGEKLFF. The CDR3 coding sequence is TGTGCCAGCAGCACACGGAGGGGTGAAAAACTGTTTTTT.

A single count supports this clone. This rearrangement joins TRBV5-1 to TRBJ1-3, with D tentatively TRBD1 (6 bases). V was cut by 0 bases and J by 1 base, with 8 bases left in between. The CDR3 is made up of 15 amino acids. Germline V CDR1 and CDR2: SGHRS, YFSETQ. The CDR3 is CASSLGTASGNTIYF. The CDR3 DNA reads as TGCGCCAGCAGCTTGGGGACAGCTTCTGGAAACACCATATATTTT.

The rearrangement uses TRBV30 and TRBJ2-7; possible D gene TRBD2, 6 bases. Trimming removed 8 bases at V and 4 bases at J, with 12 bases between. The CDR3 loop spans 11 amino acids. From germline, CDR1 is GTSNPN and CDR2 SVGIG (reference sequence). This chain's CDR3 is CAGGALYEQYF. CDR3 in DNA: TGTGCCGGAGGGGCATTATACGAGCAGTACTTC.

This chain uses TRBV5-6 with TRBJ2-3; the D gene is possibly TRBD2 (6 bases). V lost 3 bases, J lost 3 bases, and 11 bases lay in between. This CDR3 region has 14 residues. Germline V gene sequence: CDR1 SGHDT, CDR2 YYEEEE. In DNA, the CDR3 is TGTGCCAGCAGCTCCGGGAGACAGACAGATACGCAGTATTTT. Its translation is CASSSGRQTDTQYF.

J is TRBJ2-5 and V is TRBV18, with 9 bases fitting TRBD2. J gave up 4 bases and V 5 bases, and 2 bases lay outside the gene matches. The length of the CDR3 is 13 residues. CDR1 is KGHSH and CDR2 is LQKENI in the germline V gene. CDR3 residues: CASSVSGRETQYF. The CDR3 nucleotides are TGTGCCAGCTCAGTTAGCGGGAGAGAGACCCAGTACTTC.

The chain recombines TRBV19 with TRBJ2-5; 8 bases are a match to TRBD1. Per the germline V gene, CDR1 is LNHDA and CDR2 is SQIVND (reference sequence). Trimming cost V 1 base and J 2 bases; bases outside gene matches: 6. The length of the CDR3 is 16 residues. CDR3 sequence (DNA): TGTGCCAGTAGTATAGTAGGGGACAGGTTACAAGAGACCCAGTACTTC. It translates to CASSIVGDRLQETQYF.

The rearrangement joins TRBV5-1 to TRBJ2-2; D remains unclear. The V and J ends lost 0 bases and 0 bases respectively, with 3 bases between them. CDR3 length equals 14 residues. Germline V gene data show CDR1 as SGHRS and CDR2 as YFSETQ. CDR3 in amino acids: CASSLGPNTGELFF. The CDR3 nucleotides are TGCGCCAGCAGCTTGGGGCCGAACACCGGGGAGCTGTTTTTT. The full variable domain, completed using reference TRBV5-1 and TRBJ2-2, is KAGVTQTPRYLIKTRGQQVTLSCSPISGHRSVSWYQQTPGQGLQFLFEYFSETQRNKGNFPGRFSGRQFSNSRSEMNVSTLELGDSALYLCASSLGPNTGELFFGEGSRLTVL.

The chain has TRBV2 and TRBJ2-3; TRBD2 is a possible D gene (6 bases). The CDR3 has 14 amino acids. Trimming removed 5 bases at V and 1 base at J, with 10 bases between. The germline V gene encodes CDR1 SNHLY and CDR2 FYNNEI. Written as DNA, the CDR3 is TGTGCCAGCAGTTACACGGGGGGCACAGATACGCAGTATTTT. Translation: CASSYTGGTDTQYF.

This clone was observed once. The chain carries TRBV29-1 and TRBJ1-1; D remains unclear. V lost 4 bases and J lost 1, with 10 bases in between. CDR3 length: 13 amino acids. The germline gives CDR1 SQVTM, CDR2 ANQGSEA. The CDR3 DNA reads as TGCAGCGTTGGTGGGCTGTCGAACACTGAAGCTTTCTTT. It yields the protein CSVGGLSNTEAFF.

CDR3 DNA sequence: TGTGCCAGCAGCTTAGGAGGACAGGGGAACACCGGGGAGCTGTTTTTT. Translating it yields CASSLGGQGNTGELFF. The gene calls are TRBV11-3 and TRBJ2-2, with 8 bases matching TRBD1. The V segment lost 1 base and the J segment 1 base; nucleotides outside the gene matches: 2. This CDR3 comprises 16 residues. Germline V gene sequence: CDR1 SGHNT, CDR2 YENEEA.

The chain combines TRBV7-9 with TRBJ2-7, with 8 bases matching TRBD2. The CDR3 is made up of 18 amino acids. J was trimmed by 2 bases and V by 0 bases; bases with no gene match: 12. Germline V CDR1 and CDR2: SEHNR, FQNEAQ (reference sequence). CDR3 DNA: TGTGCCAGCAGCTTAGCGTTGGGGAGTAGCGGGGCCCCCTACGAGCAGTACTTC. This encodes CASSLALGSSGAPYEQYF. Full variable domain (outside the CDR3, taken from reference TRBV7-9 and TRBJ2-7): DTGVSQNPRHKITKRGQNVTFRCDPISEHNRLYWYRQTLGQGPEFLTYFQNEAQLEKSRLLSDRFSAERPKGSFSTLEIQRTEQGDSAMYLCASSLALGSSGAPYEQYFGPGTRLTVT.

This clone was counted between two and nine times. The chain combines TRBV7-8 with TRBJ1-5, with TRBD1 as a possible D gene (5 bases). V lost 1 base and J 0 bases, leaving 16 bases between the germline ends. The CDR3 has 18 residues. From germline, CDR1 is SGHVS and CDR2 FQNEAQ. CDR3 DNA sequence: TGTGCCAGCAGCTTAGGAAGCTTCTCAGGGAATAGCAATCAGCCCCAGCATTTT. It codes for CASSLGSFSGNSNQPQHF. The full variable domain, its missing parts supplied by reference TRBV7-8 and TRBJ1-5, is GAGVSQSPRYKVAKRGQDVALRCDPISGHVSLFWYQQALGQGPEFLTYFQNEAQLDKSGLPSDRFFAERPEGSVSTLKIQRTQQEDSAVYLCASSLGSFSGNSNQPQHFGDGTRLSIL.

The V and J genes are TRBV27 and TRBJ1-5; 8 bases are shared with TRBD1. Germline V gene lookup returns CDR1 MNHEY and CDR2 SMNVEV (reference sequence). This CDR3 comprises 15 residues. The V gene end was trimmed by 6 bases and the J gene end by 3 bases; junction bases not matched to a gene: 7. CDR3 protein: CASRKQGVDNQPQHF. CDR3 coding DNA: TGTGCCAGCAGAAAACAGGGGGTCGACAATCAGCCCCAGCATTTT.

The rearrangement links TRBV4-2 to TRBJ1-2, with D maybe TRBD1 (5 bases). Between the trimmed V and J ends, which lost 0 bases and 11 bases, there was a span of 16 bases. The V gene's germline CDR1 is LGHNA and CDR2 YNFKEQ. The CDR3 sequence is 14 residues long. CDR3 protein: CASSQDPGREEYTF. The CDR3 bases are TGTGCCAGCAGCCAAGACCCGGGCAGGGAGGAGTACACCTTC.

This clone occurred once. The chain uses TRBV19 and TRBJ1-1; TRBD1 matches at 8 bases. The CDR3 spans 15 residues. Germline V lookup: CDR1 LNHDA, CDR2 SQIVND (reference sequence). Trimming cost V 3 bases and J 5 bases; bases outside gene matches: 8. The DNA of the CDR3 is TGTGCCAGTAGTATGGCCCAGGGGGCGCGAACTGAAGCTTTCTTT. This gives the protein CASSMAQGARTEAFF.

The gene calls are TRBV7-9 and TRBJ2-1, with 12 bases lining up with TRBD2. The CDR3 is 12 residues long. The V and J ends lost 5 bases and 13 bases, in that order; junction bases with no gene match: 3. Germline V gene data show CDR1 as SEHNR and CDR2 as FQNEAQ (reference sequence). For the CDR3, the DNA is TGTGCCAGCAGCCCTGGACTAGCGGGACAGTTCTTC. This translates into CASSPGLAGQFF.

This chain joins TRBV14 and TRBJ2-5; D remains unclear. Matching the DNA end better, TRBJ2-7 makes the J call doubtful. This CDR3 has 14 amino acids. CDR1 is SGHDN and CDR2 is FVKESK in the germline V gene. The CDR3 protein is CASSQVVSSYEQYF. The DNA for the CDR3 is TGTGCCAGCAGCCAAGTTGTCTCCTCCTACGAGCAGTACTTC.

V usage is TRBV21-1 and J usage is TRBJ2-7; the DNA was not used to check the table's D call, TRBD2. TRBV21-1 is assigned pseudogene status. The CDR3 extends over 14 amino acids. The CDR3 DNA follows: TGTGCCAGCAGCAAATTCTCTAGTCTTTACGAGCAGTACTTC. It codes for CASSKFSSLYEQYF.

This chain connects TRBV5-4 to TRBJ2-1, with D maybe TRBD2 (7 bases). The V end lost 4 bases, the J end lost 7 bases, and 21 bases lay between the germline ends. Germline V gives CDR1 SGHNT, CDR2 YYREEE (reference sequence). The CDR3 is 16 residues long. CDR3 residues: CASSPRGAGPGNEQFF. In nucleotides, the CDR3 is TGTGCCAGCAGCCCCAGGGGAGCGGGACCCGGAAATGAGCAGTTCTTC.